The 29 T cell receptor beta chains given below trace back to one sample, sequenced in a study of CD8+CD57+ T cells in acquired aplastic anemia. It was genomic DNA that served as the template for profiling TCR beta VDJ and CDR3. TCRdb processed the reads anew with MiXCR; each CDR3 protein has one entry. The repertoire has hundreds of thousands of distinct CDR3 sequences, around 30% of them found once; the top ten carry roughly 0.8%. In patients chosen for sequencing, flow cytometry had shown CD8+CD57+ cell expansion. Sequences were obtained from sorted CD4+, CD8+, or CD8+CD57+ T cells (not recorded which) from PBMCs. The receptors come from a human donor with aplastic anemia.

In its sample, this clonotype was seen a few times. V is TRBV28 and J is TRBJ2-7, with D uncertain. The CDR3 sequence is 14 residues long. V lost 4 bases and J lost 4, with 14 bases in between. Germline V gene sequence: CDR1 MDHEN, CDR2 SYDVKM. CDR3 bases: TGTGCCAGCAGTTCTCCGGCCAGGTCTTACGAGCAGTACTTC. It codes for CASSSPARSYEQYF.

This clonotype was observed many times. The chain uses TRBV6-1 and TRBJ1-2; TRBD1 might be the D (5 bases). The CDR3 extends over 14 amino acids. Germline-derived CDR1 and CDR2 are MNHNS and SASEGT. V was clipped by 6 bases and J by 8 bases, with 19 bases between them. CDR3 nucleotide sequence: TGTGCCAGCAGACAGCAGGGAGGGGCGTGGGGCTACACCTTC. This sequence encodes CASRQQGGAWGYTF.

There are many counts of this clonotype. The CDR3 DNA reads TGTGCCACCAGCAGAGAGGTAGGGGTTGCGAACACTGAAGCTTTCTTT. Its translation: CATSREVGVANTEAFF. The J gene is TRBJ1-1, the V gene TRBV15; perhaps TRBD1 as D (5 bases). The germline V and J ends were trimmed by 0 bases and 1 base, with 12 bases remaining between them. The CDR3 sequence is 16 residues long. Germline V gene data show CDR1 as LNHNV and CDR2 as YYDKDF (reference sequence).

The V gene is TRBV20-1, the J gene TRBJ1-1; D is ambiguous. The CDR3 sequence is 13 residues long. The V end was cut by 2 bases, the J end by 1 base, with 8 bases between. CDR1 and CDR2 (germline): DFQATT, SNEGSKA (reference sequence). The CDR3 loop is CSARMGGNTEAFF. In nucleotides, the CDR3 is TGCAGTGCTAGAATGGGAGGGAACACTGAAGCTTTCTTT.

In its sample, this clonotype was seen many times. The V gene is TRBV2, the J gene TRBJ1-5; weak D call: TRBD1 (5 bases). Germline V gene sequence: CDR1 SNHLY, CDR2 FYNNEI. Trimming removed 6 bases from V and 4 bases from J, with 13 bases in between. The CDR3 spans 14 residues. CDR3 sequence reads: CASSLQVQNQPQHF. The CDR3, as DNA: TGTGCCAGCAGCCTACAGGTCCAGAATCAGCCCCAGCATTTT.

Note on this clonotype: A read error may explain this, as a much larger clone is one base away. The J gene is TRBJ1-1, the V gene TRBV9; D is undetermined. The CDR3 is 13 residues long. Germline V gene lookup returns CDR1 SGDLS and CDR2 YYNGEE. CDR3 amino acids: CASSVRRNTEALF. CDR3 nucleotide sequence: TGTGCCAGCAGCGTCAGGAGGAACACTGAAGCTCTCTTT.

This chain connects TRBV20-1 to TRBJ2-3; tentative D call: TRBD2 (7 bases). V was shortened by 3 bases and J by 1 base, with 17 bases between the two germline ends. Germline V CDR1 and CDR2: DFQATT, SNEGSKA (reference sequence). This CDR3 is built from 16 residues. The CDR3 loop is CSARVWGGAGTDTQYF. CDR3 DNA: TGCAGTGCTAGGGTATGGGGGGGGGCTGGCACAGATACGCAGTATTTT.

The chain is built from TRBV9 and TRBJ2-3; no clear D. The V end was cut by 4 bases, the J end by 4 bases, with 10 bases between. Germline assignment: CDR1 SGDLS and CDR2 YYNGEE. The CDR3 is 13 amino acids. The CDR3 loop reads CASSSGVPDTQYF. The CDR3 region has the DNA TGTGCCAGCAGCTCCGGTGTTCCAGATACGCAGTATTTT.

Notes on this clonotype: One junction end disagrees with the germline gene, perhaps due to a read error. The CDR3 coding sequence is TGTGCCGGCAGCCAAGAGGGACTAGCGGGAGCAAATGAGCAGTTCTTC. Translated, it gives CAGSQEGLAGANEQFF. The rearrangement joins TRBV4-2 to TRBJ2-1, with TRBD2 matching over 14 bases. The germline V gene has CDR1 LGHNA and CDR2 YNFKEQ. This CDR3 contains 16 residues.

This clonotype was observed a few times. This sequence joins TRBV6-1 and TRBJ1-3; D is uncertain. The CDR3 has 14 residues. Per the germline V gene, CDR1 is MNHNS and CDR2 is SASEGT. V was trimmed by 7 bases and J by 3 bases, leaving 13 bases between them. For the CDR3, the DNA is TGTGCCAGCAAAGAGGGCTTAGTTGGAAACACCATATATTTT. Translated, it gives CASKEGLVGNTIYF.

This clonotype was seen many times. The chain couples TRBV2 to TRBJ2-7; TRBD1 or TRBD2 may be the D gene (5 bases each). This CDR3 has 15 residues. CDR1 is SNHLY, CDR2 FYNNEI, per germline. V was trimmed by 6 bases and J by 0 bases, leaving 15 bases between them. The CDR3 spells CASSELVGGSYEQYF. CDR3 nucleotides: TGTGCCAGCAGCGAACTGGTTGGGGGCTCCTACGAGCAGTACTTC.

This clonotype has a count of ten or more. The chain links TRBV9 to TRBJ1-6; D call uncertain. Germline CDR1 SGDLS, CDR2 YYNGEE. V was shortened by 4 bases and J by 9 bases, with 14 bases between the two germline ends. CDR3 length: 14 residues. The DNA for the CDR3 is TGTGCCAGCAGCCGAAGCATGGGCGGTTCACCCCTCCACTTT. It codes for CASSRSMGGSPLHF.

V is TRBV10-3 and J is TRBJ1-2, with 10 bases aligning to TRBD1. V lost 5 bases to trimming and J lost 4 bases; unmatched junction nucleotides: 7. In germline, CDR1 is ENHRY, CDR2 SYGVKD. CDR3 length: 15 residues. Here the CDR3 DNA reads TGTGCCATCAGTTCCGGGACAGGGGAGAGCTATGGCTACACCTTC. It is translated as CAISSGTGESYGYTF.

This clonotype was seen ten or more times. The chain combines TRBV5-1 with TRBJ2-7; D not certain. The V end was cut by 1 base, the J end by 5 bases, with 10 bases between. This CDR3 is 13 amino acids long. In germline, CDR1 is SGHRS, CDR2 YFSETQ. For the CDR3, the DNA is TGCGCCAGCAGCTTGCCTTCCAGAGACGAGCAGTACTTC. Translating it yields CASSLPSRDEQYF. Using reference TRBV5-1 and TRBJ2-7 for the parts outside the CDR3, the full variable domain is KAGVTQTPRYLIKTRGQQVTLSCSPISGHRSVSWYQQTPGQGLQFLFEYFSETQRNKGNFPGRFSGRQFSNSRSEMNVSTLELGDSALYLCASSLPSRDEQYFGPGTRLTVT.

The rearrangement joins TRBV12-3 or TRBV12-4 to TRBJ1-2, with D maybe TRBD1 (5 bases). The CDR3 is 15 residues long. V dropped 6 bases and J dropped 4 bases, with 18 bases sitting between them. The CDR3 nucleotides read TGTGCCAGCAGAGAAGCAGGGTACTCGACCTATGGCTACACCTTC. Translation gives CASREAGYSTYGYTF.

This clonotype was recorded many times. The chain uses TRBV5-8 and TRBJ1-3; D call uncertain. V was shortened by 0 bases and J by 0 bases, with 7 bases between the two germline ends. CDR1 is SGHTS and CDR2 is YDEGEE in the germline V gene. The CDR3 is made up of 15 amino acids. The CDR3 region has the DNA TGTGCCAGCAGCTTGGTGGGTCGCTCTGGAAACACCATATATTTT. This sequence encodes CASSLVGRSGNTIYF.

The V and J genes are TRBV10-3 and TRBJ2-7; TRBD2 matches at 8 bases. In germline, CDR1 is ENHRY, CDR2 SYGVKD. The CDR3 totals 15 residues. After removal of 9 bases from V and 2 bases from J, the junction contained 12 bases not matched to a gene. CDR3 nucleotides: TGTGCCATTGAGTTGAGCGGGAGCCCCGCCTACGAGCAGTACTTC. Protein product: CAIELSGSPAYEQYF.

V is TRBV11-1 and J is TRBJ2-7; 11 positions agree with TRBD2. The DNA end favors TRBJ2-5, so the J call may be wrong. Germline assignment: CDR1 SGHAT and CDR2 FQDESV (reference sequence). This CDR3 contains 16 residues. CDR3 bases: TGTGCCAGCAGCCCATATAGCGGGGGGGCACGGGAGACCCAGTACTTC. Residues: CASSPYSGGARETQYF.

The chain combines TRBV4-3 with TRBJ1-3; D gene uncertain. Trimming left V 1 base short and J 9 bases short, with 13 bases between. Germline CDR1 reads LGHNA; CDR2 reads YSLEER. The length of the CDR3 is 14 residues. CDR3 nucleotides: TGCGCCAGCAGCCAAGTCACCGGGCTTGGCACCATATATTTT. It encodes CASSQVTGLGTIYF.

In nucleotides, the CDR3 is TGCGCCAGCAGCTTGGCAGTGGAGACCCAGTACTTC. Protein product: CASSLAVETQYF. V usage is TRBV5-1 and J usage is TRBJ2-5; no definite D call. In germline, CDR1 is SGHRS, CDR2 YFSETQ. The CDR3 consists of 12 residues. V was trimmed by 0 bases and J by 5 bases, leaving 5 bases between them.

In regard to this clonotype: A clone one base away is much larger, so this may be a read error. The chain joins TRBV9 to TRBJ2-3; D may be TRBD1 (9 bases). CDR1 is SGDLS and CDR2 is YYNGEE in the germline V gene. This CDR3 spans 15 amino acids. CDR3 loop: CASNVAGQGADTQYF. CDR3 nucleotides: TGTGCCAGCAACGTAGCGGGACAGGGCGCAGATACGCAGTATTTT.

Many counts were recorded for this clonotype. This sequence joins TRBV2 and TRBJ2-5; the D is unclear. CDR3 length equals 16 residues. The germline CDR1 and CDR2 sequences are SNHLY and FYNNEI. Trimming took 1 base from V and 1 from J, leaving 13 bases between them. The CDR3 loop reads CASSEGSGYPQETQYF. DNA of the CDR3: TGTGCCAGCAGTGAAGGTTCGGGCTACCCCCAAGAGACCCAGTACTTC.

V is TRBV20-1 and J is TRBJ2-3; maybe TRBD2 (5 bases). V shed 1 base and J shed 1 base, with 12 bases lying between them. Germline CDR1 reads DFQATT; CDR2 reads SNEGSKA (reference sequence). The CDR3 runs 15 residues. The CDR3 region is CSARGPGKGTDTQYF. The CDR3 DNA reads TGCAGTGCTAGAGGGCCCGGGAAGGGCACAGATACGCAGTATTTT.

The chain employs TRBV20-1 and TRBJ2-7, with TRBD2 matching 11 bases. The germline V gene encodes CDR1 DFQATT and CDR2 SNEGSKA (reference sequence). V shed 4 bases and J 5 bases; nucleotides not matched to a gene: 7. The CDR3 totals 14 residues. The CDR3 bases are TGCAGTGCTACTAGCGGGGGGCCCCCCCACGAGCAGTACTTC. It is translated as CSATSGGPPHEQYF.

The gene calls are TRBV25-1 and TRBJ2-7; TRBD2 aligns across 10 bases. Trimming took 8 bases from V and 3 from J; bases not matched to a gene: 13. This CDR3 contains 16 residues. Germline CDR1 reads MGHDK; CDR2 reads SYGVNS. This CDR3 is CASGTSDNWDRYEQYF. CDR3 DNA sequence: TGTGCCAGCGGGACTAGCGATAACTGGGATCGCTACGAGCAGTACTTC.

At least ten counts were recorded for this clonotype. The rearrangement joins TRBV20-1 to TRBJ2-3; possible D gene TRBD1, 6 bases. The length of the CDR3 is 14 residues. Germline V lookup: CDR1 DFQATT, CDR2 SNEGSKA (reference sequence). The V gene lost 5 bases and the J gene lost 3 bases, with 15 bases spanning the gap. The CDR3 protein is CSALHRDTTDTQYF. The CDR3 coding sequence is TGCAGTGCTCTACACCGGGACACTACAGATACGCAGTATTTT.

This clonotype was seen at least ten times. This chain connects TRBV10-3 to TRBJ1-5; maybe TRBD1 (6 bases). This CDR3 has 15 residues. With 3 bases removed from V and 5 bases from J, the gap between germline ends came to 14 bases. The germline V gene has CDR1 ENHRY and CDR2 SYGVKD. The DNA for the CDR3 is TGTGCCATCAGTGAAAAAATGACAGGCGATCAGCCCCAGCATTTT. Translating it yields CAISEKMTGDQPQHF.

This chain connects TRBV7-3 to TRBJ2-3, with unresolved D. CDR3 length: 13 residues. Germline V lookup: CDR1 SGHTA, CDR2 FQGTGA. Trimming removed 4 bases from V and 5 bases from J, with 10 bases in between. The CDR3 DNA reads TGTGCCAGCAGCTCGTTCCCACAAGATACGCAGTATTTT. Its protein product is CASSSFPQDTQYF.

This clonotype appeared a few times. This may be a read error, as it is one base from a much larger clone. The rearrangement links TRBV19 to TRBJ1-1; D might be TRBD1 (6 bases). Germline assignment: CDR1 LNHDA and CDR2 SQIVND (reference sequence). This CDR3 contains 14 residues. V lost 5 bases and J lost 4, with 14 bases in between. Here the CDR3 reads CASSSRDTSTEAFF. In nucleotides, the CDR3 is TGTGCCAGTAGTTCCCGGGACACAAGCACTGAAGCTTTCTTT.